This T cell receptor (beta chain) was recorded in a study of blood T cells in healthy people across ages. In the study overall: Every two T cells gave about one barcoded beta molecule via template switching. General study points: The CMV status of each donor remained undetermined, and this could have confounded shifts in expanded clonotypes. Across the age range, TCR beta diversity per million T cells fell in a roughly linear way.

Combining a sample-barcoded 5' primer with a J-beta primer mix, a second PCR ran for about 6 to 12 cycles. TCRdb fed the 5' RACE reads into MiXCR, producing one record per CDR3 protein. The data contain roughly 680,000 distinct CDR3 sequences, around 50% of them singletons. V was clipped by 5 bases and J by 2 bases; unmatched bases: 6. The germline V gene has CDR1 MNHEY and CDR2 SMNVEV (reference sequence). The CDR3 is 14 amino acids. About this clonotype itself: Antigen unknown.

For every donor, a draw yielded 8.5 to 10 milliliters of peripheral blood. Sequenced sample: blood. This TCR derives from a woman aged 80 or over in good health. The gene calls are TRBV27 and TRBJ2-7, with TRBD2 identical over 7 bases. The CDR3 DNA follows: TGTGCCAGCAGTCTTAGCGGGTACCCCTACGAGCAGTACTTC. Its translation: CASSLSGYPYEQYF.